The 30 T cell receptor beta chains presented below share a single source sample, sequenced in a study of long-term antiretroviral therapy in people with HIV. Samples were assayed with immunoSEQ v3.0 at survey level. Sequencing was performed with immunoSEQ multiplex PCR; in TCRdb, only in-frame clones are kept and a portion is missing. This table has about 20,000 clones, about 74% appearing once. Sequencing was performed on unsorted PBMCs, taken 0.5 years before starting antiretroviral therapy. These receptors were collected from a man in his late teens or twenties with HIV.

This clone has just a few counts. The V call is TRBV16, the J call TRBJ2-1; maybe TRBD2 (5 bases). The germline gives CDR1 KGHSY, CDR2 FQNENV. CDR3 length: 12 residues. V shed 1 base and J shed 8 bases, with 6 bases lying between them. The CDR3: CASSQYGDEQFF. CDR3 DNA sequence: TGTGCCAGCAGCCAATACGGGGATGAGCAGTTCTTC.

This clone is a singleton in its sample. V and J are TRBV6-5 and TRBJ1-4, with 9 bases lining up with TRBD1. Germline CDR1 is MNHEY and CDR2 is SVGAGI. The CDR3 length is 14 residues. V shed 6 bases and J 8 bases; nucleotides not matched to a gene: 7. The CDR3 region is CASRGGQGNEKLFF. The CDR3 DNA follows: TGTGCCAGCAGAGGGGGACAGGGCAACGAAAAACTGTTTTTT.

The chain combines TRBV4-1 with TRBJ1-2, with D uncertain. CDR3 length: 17 amino acids. Germline V gene data show CDR1 as MGHRA and CDR2 as YSYEKL. Deletions cut 1 base from V and 4 bases from J, with 19 bases between. CDR3 nucleotides: TGCGCCAGCAGCCAAGTCCCCATTGACGGATCGTTCTATGGCTACACCTTC. This sequence encodes CASSQVPIDGSFYGYTF.

V gene TRBV25-1 combines with J gene TRBJ1-1; D is ambiguous. With 4 bases removed from V and 0 bases from J, the gap between germline ends came to 12 bases. The germline V gene has CDR1 MGHDK and CDR2 SYGVNS. The CDR3 covers 15 residues. The CDR3 coding sequence is TGTGCCAGCAGTGGTTCGGCAGAGGTGAACACTGAAGCTTTCTTT. This translates into CASSGSAEVNTEAFF.

The J gene is TRBJ2-3, the V gene TRBV15; maybe TRBD1 (6 bases). The CDR3 runs 16 residues. Trimming removed 3 bases from V and 0 bases from J, with 13 bases in between. CDR1 and CDR2 (germline): LNHNV, YYDKDF (reference sequence). In DNA, the CDR3 is TGTGCCACCAGCAGCACGGGACAACGAAGCACAGATACGCAGTATTTT. This sequence encodes CATSSTGQRSTDTQYF.

This chain uses TRBV27 with TRBJ2-1; possible D gene TRBD1, 5 bases. Germline V lookup: CDR1 MNHEY, CDR2 SMNVEV (reference sequence). V was shortened by 6 bases and J by 5 bases, with 20 bases between the two germline ends. The CDR3 runs 16 residues. In nucleotides, the CDR3 is TGTGCCAGCAGCTCGTACTTTCAGGGTCTTGACAATGAGCAGTTCTTC. Protein: CASSSYFQGLDNEQFF.

This clone has just a few counts. The rearrangement joins TRBV4-3 to TRBJ2-7; no definite D call. This CDR3 has 15 residues. In germline, CDR1 is LGHNA, CDR2 YSLEER. The ends were cut back, 0 bases at V and 0 bases at J, with 9 bases in the middle. The CDR3 DNA sequence: TGCGCCAGCAGCCAAGAGGCGGAAACCTCCTACGAGCAGTACTTC. Translation: CASSQEAETSYEQYF.

The V gene is TRBV2, the J gene TRBJ2-2, with D perhaps given as TRBD1 or TRBD2 (7 bases each). This CDR3 has 18 amino acids. Trimming left V 2 bases short and J 6 bases short, with 22 bases between. Germline values: CDR1 SNHLY, CDR2 FYNNEI. The CDR3 nucleotides are TGTGCCAGCAGTGAAACGACAGGGACCTTTGCGGGAGCCGGGGAGCTGTTTTTT. It yields the protein CASSETTGTFAGAGELFF.

The chain couples TRBV4-2 to TRBJ1-2; TRBD1 matches at 7 bases. Germline V lookup: CDR1 LGHNA, CDR2 YNFKEQ. CDR3 length: 15 residues. Unmatched junction bases numbered 8, after V lost 4 bases and J lost 3 bases. CDR3 sequence: CASSRGTEIYYGYTF. The CDR3 DNA follows: TGTGCCAGCAGCCGAGGGACAGAGATTTACTATGGCTACACCTTC.

The chain has TRBV7-6 and TRBJ2-7; D possibly matches TRBD1 or TRBD2 (6 bases each). This CDR3 is 14 amino acids long. Trimming left V 4 bases short and J 3 bases short, with 13 bases between. Per the germline V gene, CDR1 is SGHVS and CDR2 is FNYEAQ. The CDR3 region has the DNA TGTGCCAGCAGCTCACAGGGACTGCACTACGAGCAGTACTTC. Translation: CASSSQGLHYEQYF.

This rearrangement joins TRBV2 to TRBJ2-7; D is possibly TRBD1 (6 bases). CDR3 length: 13 residues. The ends were cut back, 4 bases at V and 5 bases at J, with 12 bases in the middle. The germline CDR1 and CDR2 sequences are SNHLY and FYNNEI. The CDR3 protein is CASSGGPRDEQYF. CDR3 DNA: TGTGCCAGCAGTGGGGGGCCCAGGGACGAGCAGTACTTC.

This clone occurred a few times. The rearrangement uses TRBV7-2 and TRBJ1-2; D remains unclear. Germline V lookup: CDR1 SGHTA, CDR2 FQGNSA. The CDR3 spans 13 residues. The V and J ends lost 5 bases and 7 bases respectively, with 14 bases between them. The CDR3 here is CASSPSMAAGYTF. In DNA form, the CDR3 reads TGTGCCAGCAGCCCGTCTATGGCCGCTGGCTACACCTTC. Together with reference TRBV7-2 and TRBJ1-2, the CDR3 gives the full variable domain: GAGVSQSPSNKVTEKGKDVELRCDPISGHTALYWYRQSLGQGLEFLIYFQGNSAPDKSGLPSDRFSAERTGGSVSTLTIQRTQQEDSAVYLCASSPSMAAGYTFGSGTRLTVV.

This clone is categorized as medium-sized. The same CDR3 arises from other DNA sequences in this sample as well. The chain recombines TRBV14 with TRBJ2-1; 8 bases are shared with TRBD1. J gave up 5 bases and V 0 bases, and 6 bases lay outside the gene matches. The CDR3 runs to 16 residues. The germline V gene has CDR1 SGHDN and CDR2 FVKESK. Here the CDR3 reads CASSQDPGQGDNEQFF. The CDR3 nucleotides read TGTGCCAGCAGCCAAGATCCCGGACAGGGCGACAATGAGCAGTTCTTC.

This rearrangement joins TRBV9 to TRBJ2-3; D gene uncertain. V gave up 6 bases and J gave up 1 base, with 9 bases separating them. The CDR3 has 13 amino acids. Germline V gives CDR1 SGDLS, CDR2 YYNGEE. The CDR3 sequence is CASTPGGTDTQYF. The CDR3 DNA reads TGTGCCAGCACTCCTGGTGGCACAGATACGCAGTATTTT.

The chain recombines TRBV18 with TRBJ1-5; D remains ambiguous. The germline CDR1 and CDR2 sequences are KGHSH and LQKENI. The CDR3 has 16 amino acids. V was cut by 3 bases and J by 0 bases, with 12 bases left in between. CDR3 in DNA: TGTGCCAGCTCACCGACGGAGCCCTATAGCAATCAGCCCCAGCATTTT. Its protein product is CASSPTEPYSNQPQHF.

The CDR3 DNA reads TGTGCCACCGGGGCGGGCGGGGCCAACGTCCTGACTTTC. Its translation is CATGAGGANVLTF. The chain recombines TRBV15 with TRBJ2-6, with D perhaps being TRBD1 or TRBD2 (5 bases each). The germline gives CDR1 LNHNV, CDR2 YYDKDF (reference sequence). Trimming pared 8 bases from V and 4 bases from J, leaving 9 bases between. This CDR3 has 13 amino acids.

This clone was seen a single time. This chain joins TRBV9 and TRBJ1-4; D uncertain. Germline V gives CDR1 SGDLS, CDR2 YYNGEE. The CDR3 runs to 16 residues. Deletions cut 4 bases from V and 2 bases from J, with 15 bases between. CDR3 DNA: TGTGCCAGCAGCCCAACTATTGGCGGGACTAATGAAAAACTGTTTTTT. Encoded protein: CASSPTIGGTNEKLFF.

The V call is TRBV18, the J call TRBJ1-6; the D is unclear. The germline V gene has CDR1 KGHSH and CDR2 LQKENI. The CDR3 spans 19 residues. Trimming removed 2 bases from V and 0 bases from J, with 17 bases in between. CDR3 nucleotide sequence: TGTGCCAGCTCACCAAAGATCTTACAGACGACCTCCTATAATTCACCCCTCCACTTT. This sequence encodes CASSPKILQTTSYNSPLHF.

V usage is TRBV19 and J usage is TRBJ1-1; no definite D call. V was clipped by 3 bases and J by 8 bases, with 7 bases between them. CDR1 is LNHDA, CDR2 SQIVND, per germline (reference sequence). This CDR3 is 11 amino acids long. The CDR3 region is CASSIPREAFF. CDR3 bases: TGTGCCAGTAGTATCCCCAGAGAAGCTTTCTTT. The whole variable domain, remainder taken from reference TRBV19 and TRBJ1-1, is DGGITQSPKYLFRKEGQNVTLSCEQNLNHDAMYWYRQDPGQGLRLIYYSQIVNDFQKGDIAEGYSVSREKKESFPLTVTSAQKNPTAFYLCASSIPREAFFGQGTRLTVV.

The count of this clone is one. The rearrangement links TRBV10-1 to TRBJ1-5; weak D call: TRBD1 (6 bases). V was clipped by 7 bases and J by 1 base, with 17 bases between them. Germline loops: CDR1 WNHNN, CDR2 SYGVQD (reference sequence). The CDR3 covers 16 residues. CDR3 region: CASTEAGAWSNQPQHF. CDR3 DNA: TGCGCCAGCACAGAAGCGGGGGCTTGGAGCAATCAGCCCCAGCATTTT.

The chain carries TRBV5-4 and TRBJ2-1; D may be TRBD1 or TRBD2 (6 bases each). Germline V gene data show CDR1 as SGHNT and CDR2 as YYREEE (reference sequence). The CDR3 extends over 16 amino acids. V was cut by 0 bases and J by 6 bases, with 16 bases left in between. The CDR3 loop is CASSLGGGRWGNEQFF. The CDR3 DNA reads TGTGCCAGCAGCTTGGGTGGGGGGCGCTGGGGCAATGAGCAGTTCTTC.

The chain uses TRBV6-5 and TRBJ2-7; D gene unclear. This CDR3 has 14 amino acids. Trimming took 6 bases from V and 2 from J, leaving 14 bases between them. Germline V gene sequence: CDR1 MNHEY, CDR2 SVGAGI. CDR3 sequence (DNA): TGTGCCAGCAGCTCATCAGGAGTCCCCTACGAGCAGTACTTC. This gives the protein CASSSSGVPYEQYF.

The CDR3 DNA sequence: TGTGCCAGCAGCGTCCAGATGCCAGATACGCAGTATTTT. The encoded protein is CASSVQMPDTQYF. V is TRBV7-9 and J is TRBJ2-3, with D hard to call. Trimming removed 5 bases from V and 4 bases from J, with 10 bases in between. Germline CDR1 and CDR2: SEHNR and FQNEAQ (reference sequence). CDR3 length equals 13 residues.

The rearrangement links TRBV19 to TRBJ2-7, with D perhaps TRBD2 (5 bases). The germline V gene has CDR1 LNHDA and CDR2 SQIVND (reference sequence). The CDR3 has 15 amino acids. Trimming shortened V by 3 bases and J by 0 bases, and 12 bases separated the two germline ends. The chain's CDR3 is CASSIGLTNSYEQYF. The CDR3 bases are TGTGCCAGTAGTATCGGACTGACCAACTCCTACGAGCAGTACTTC.

This chain links TRBV7-8 with TRBJ2-7, with 7 bases that match TRBD1. Germline V gene sequence: CDR1 SGHVS, CDR2 FQNEAQ. This CDR3 has 16 amino acids. Trimming took 6 bases from V and 6 from J; bases not matched to a gene: 17. Written as DNA, the CDR3 is TGTGCCAGCAGGAGGACAGGCGGTGTCCCGTGGATCGAGCAGTACTTC. This gives the protein CASRRTGGVPWIEQYF. The whole variable domain, remainder taken from reference TRBV7-8 and TRBJ2-7, is GAGVSQSPRYKVAKRGQDVALRCDPISGHVSLFWYQQALGQGPEFLTYFQNEAQLDKSGLPSDRFFAERPEGSVSTLKIQRTQQEDSAVYLCASRRTGGVPWIEQYFGPGTRLTVT.

The J gene is TRBJ2-7, the V gene TRBV6-5; D may be TRBD1 (5 bases). Trimming stripped 4 bases from V and 6 bases from J, with 10 bases between. Germline CDR1 is MNHEY and CDR2 is SVGAGI. The CDR3 has 12 residues. In nucleotides, the CDR3 is TGTGCCAGCAGTTGGGGCCTCTCCGAGCAGTACTTC. It encodes CASSWGLSEQYF.

The rearrangement joins TRBV27 to TRBJ1-4; unclear D gene. The germline CDR1 and CDR2 sequences are MNHEY and SMNVEV (reference sequence). The CDR3 has 15 amino acids. Between the trimmed V and J ends, which lost 3 bases and 0 bases, there was a span of 8 bases. In DNA, the CDR3 is TGTGCCAGCAGTTTCCGGATCACAACTAATGAAAAACTGTTTTTT. It specifies CASSFRITTNEKLFF.

This sequence joins TRBV5-5 and TRBJ2-3; TRBD1 agrees at 9 bases. Per germline, CDR1 SGHKS and CDR2 YYEKEE (reference sequence). Trimming at V came to 2 bases and at J to 6 bases, leaving 4 bases not matched to a gene. The length of the CDR3 is 14 residues. The CDR3 region is CASSLQGATDTQYF. Written as DNA, the CDR3 is TGTGCCAGCAGCTTACAGGGGGCAACGGATACGCAGTATTTT.

The chain couples TRBV11-2 to TRBJ2-7; 9 bases are shared with TRBD1. The germline V gene encodes CDR1 SGHAT and CDR2 FQNNGV. V lost 5 bases to trimming and J lost 3 bases; unmatched junction nucleotides: 8. The CDR3 loop spans 15 amino acids. The CDR3 sequence is CASSPGTGSGYEQYF. The CDR3 DNA is TGTGCCAGCAGCCCAGGGACAGGGAGTGGCTACGAGCAGTACTTC.

J is TRBJ1-1 and V is TRBV5-1; possibly TRBD1 for D (5 bases). CDR1 SGHRS and CDR2 YFSETQ come from the germline V gene. This CDR3 comprises 14 residues. With 1 base removed from V and 5 bases from J, the gap between germline ends came to 12 bases. The CDR3 DNA is TGCGCCAGCAGCTTGCTTCTCACAGGTACTGAAGCTTTCTTT. Protein: CASSLLLTGTEAFF.